The entry below gives a single T cell receptor (beta chain) sequence along with its context. The CDR3 is 12 amino acids. Germline assignment: CDR1 ENHRY and CDR2 SYGVKD. The germline V and J ends were trimmed by 11 bases and 3 bases, with 13 bases remaining between them. Repertoires were generated with immunoSEQ multiplex PCR, while TCRdb's copy carries only in-frame clones and drops some. In the table there are some 530,000 clones, about 88% of which are singletons. These data are taken from a study of blood T cell repertoires in COVID-19. The source of this sequence is a woman between 55 and 75 years old who had recovered from COVID-19. Sequences were obtained from PBMCs or T cells enriched from blood (not recorded which). V is TRBV10-3 and J is TRBJ2-5; D unresolved. The CDR3 loop reads CAARGVEETQYF. CDR3 DNA sequence: TGTGCCGCCCGAGGAGTAGAAGAGACCCAGTACTTC.